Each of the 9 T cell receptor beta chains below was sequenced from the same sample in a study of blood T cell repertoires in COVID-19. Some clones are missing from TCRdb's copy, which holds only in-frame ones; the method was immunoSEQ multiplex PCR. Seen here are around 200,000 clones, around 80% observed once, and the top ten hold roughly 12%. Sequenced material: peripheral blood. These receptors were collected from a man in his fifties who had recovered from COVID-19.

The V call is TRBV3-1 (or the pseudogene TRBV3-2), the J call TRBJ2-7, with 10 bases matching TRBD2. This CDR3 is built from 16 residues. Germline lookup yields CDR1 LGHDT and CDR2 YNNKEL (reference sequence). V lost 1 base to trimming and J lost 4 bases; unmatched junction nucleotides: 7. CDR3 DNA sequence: TGTGCCAGCAGCCAAGGGACTAGCGGAAACAATTACGAGCAGTACTTC. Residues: CASSQGTSGNNYEQYF.

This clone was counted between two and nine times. The CDR3 nucleotides are TGTGCCAGCAGCGCGGGGACACCGAACACCGGGGAGCTGTTTTTT. This sequence encodes CASSAGTPNTGELFF. The chain employs TRBV9 and TRBJ2-2; D possibly corresponds to TRBD1 (6 bases). This CDR3 region has 15 residues. Germline assignment: CDR1 SGDLS and CDR2 YYNGEE. Trimming took 3 bases from V and 0 from J, leaving 9 bases between them. Full variable domain (remainder filled in from reference TRBV9 and TRBJ2-2): DSGVTQTPKHLITATGQRVTLRCSPRSGDLSVYWYQQSLDQGLQFLIQYYNGEERAKGNILERFSAQQFPDLHSELNLSSLELGDSALYFCASSAGTPNTGELFFGEGSRLTVL.

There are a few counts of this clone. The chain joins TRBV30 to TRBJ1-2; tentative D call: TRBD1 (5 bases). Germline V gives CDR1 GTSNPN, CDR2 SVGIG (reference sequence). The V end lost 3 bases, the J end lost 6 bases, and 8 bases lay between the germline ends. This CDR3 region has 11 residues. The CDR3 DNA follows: TGTGCCTGGAGGGGGGGTAATGGCTACACCTTC. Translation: CAWRGGNGYTF. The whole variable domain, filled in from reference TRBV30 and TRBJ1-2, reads SQTIHQWPATLVQPVGSPLSLECTVEGTSNPNLYWYRQAAGRGLQLLFYSVGIGQISSEVPQNLSASRPQDRQFILSSKKLLLSDSGFYLCAWRGGNGYTFGSGTRLTVV.

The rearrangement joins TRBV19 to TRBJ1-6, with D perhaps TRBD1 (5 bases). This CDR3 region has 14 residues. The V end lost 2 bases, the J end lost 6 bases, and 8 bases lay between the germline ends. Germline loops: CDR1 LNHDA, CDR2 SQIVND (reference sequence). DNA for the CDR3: TGTGCCAGTAGTATAACGCAGGGTAATTCACCCCTCCACTTT. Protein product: CASSITQGNSPLHF.

CDR3 in DNA: TGTGCCAGCAGTACCCAGGGAAACTATGGCTACACCTTC. As protein: CASSTQGNYGYTF. The chain is built from TRBV12-3 or TRBV12-4 and TRBJ1-2; possibly TRBD1 for D (5 bases). The ends were cut back, 5 bases at V and 2 bases at J, with 9 bases in the middle. The CDR3 covers 13 residues.

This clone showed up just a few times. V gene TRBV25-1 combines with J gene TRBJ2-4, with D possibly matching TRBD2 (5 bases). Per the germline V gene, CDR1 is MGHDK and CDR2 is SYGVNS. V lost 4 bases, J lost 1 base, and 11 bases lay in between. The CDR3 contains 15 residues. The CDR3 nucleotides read TGTGCCAGCAGTGCCTCGGGGTGGGCCAAAAACATTCAGTACTTC. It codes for CASSASGWAKNIQYF.

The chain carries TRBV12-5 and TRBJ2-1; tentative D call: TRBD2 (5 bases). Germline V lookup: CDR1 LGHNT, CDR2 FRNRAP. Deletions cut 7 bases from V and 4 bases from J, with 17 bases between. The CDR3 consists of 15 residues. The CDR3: CASVIGGPDYNEQFF. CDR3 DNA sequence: TGTGCTAGTGTCATTGGAGGACCGGATTACAATGAGCAGTTCTTC.

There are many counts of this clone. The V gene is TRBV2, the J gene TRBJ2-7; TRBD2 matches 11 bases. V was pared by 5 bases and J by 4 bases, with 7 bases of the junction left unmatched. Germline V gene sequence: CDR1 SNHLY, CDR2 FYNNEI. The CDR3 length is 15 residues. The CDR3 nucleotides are TGTGCCAGCAGTATAGCACTAGCGGGAGTTTACGAGCAGTACTTC. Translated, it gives CASSIALAGVYEQYF.

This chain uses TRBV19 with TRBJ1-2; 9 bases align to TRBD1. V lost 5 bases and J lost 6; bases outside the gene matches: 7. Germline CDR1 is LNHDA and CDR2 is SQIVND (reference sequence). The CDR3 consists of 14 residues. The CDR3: CASSGTGGFDGYTF. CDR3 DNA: TGTGCCAGTAGTGGAACAGGGGGCTTCGATGGCTACACCTTC.